Listed here are 10 T cell receptor beta chains from one sample, sequenced in a study of T cells in Graves' hyperthyroidism and ophthalmopathy (dated by TCRdb to the late 2010s). The method was multiplex PCR. TCRdb names Illumina HiSeq 2000 as the instrument used. Amplification of TCR beta CDR3 regions was carried out from RNA transcripts. The TCR CDR3 was subjected to a first round of RT-PCR using the HTBI primer set and the Qiagen OneStep RT-PCR kit. Starting from the raw public reads, TCRdb applied fastp trimming at Q25, assembled clones with MiXCR and retained in-frame beta chains. Rows are combined by CDR3 protein, so each entry shows the most common genes and DNA. The sample contains over 700,000 distinct CDR3 sequences, around 19% of them found a single time. Of the sample, around 15% is held by the ten largest clones. The specimen sequenced was blood. These TCRs come from a woman in her forties or fifties with Graves' hyperthyroidism that later progressed to Graves' ophthalmopathy.

The chain carries TRBV2 and TRBJ1-1; TRBD1 matches at 8 bases. The CDR3 spans 16 residues. Germline V gene sequence: CDR1 SNHLY, CDR2 FYNNEI. J lost 0 bases, V lost 5 bases, and 8 bases had no gene match. The CDR3 reads CASSLQGAGVNTEAFF. Written as DNA, the CDR3 is TGTGCCAGCAGTCTGCAGGGGGCGGGGGTGAACACTGAAGCTTTCTTT.

This clonotype was found a few times. The gene calls are TRBV19 and TRBJ2-1; D may be TRBD1 (6 bases). Germline V gene lookup returns CDR1 LNHDA and CDR2 SQIVND (reference sequence). This CDR3 comprises 17 residues. Deletions cut 4 bases from V and 2 bases from J, with 18 bases between. CDR3 region: CASSKRPTGPAYNEQFF. The CDR3 bases are TGTGCCAGTAGTAAACGGCCGACAGGCCCGGCCTACAATGAGCAGTTCTTC.

This clonotype was seen at least ten times. CDR3 residues: CASSPRAGIYTDTQYF. In DNA form, the CDR3 reads TGTGCCAGCAGTCCGCGGGCGGGGATCTACACAGATACGCAGTATTTT. This chain connects TRBV12-3 or TRBV12-4 to TRBJ2-3, with D possibly matching TRBD2 (6 bases). There are 16 residues in the CDR3. Trimming removed 5 bases from V and 2 bases from J, with 17 bases in between.

The table lists this clonotype with many counts. The chain is built from TRBV27 and TRBJ2-7, with D hard to call. The CDR3 extends over 15 amino acids. Germline CDR1 is MNHEY and CDR2 is SMNVEV (reference sequence). Between the trimmed V and J ends, which lost 5 bases and 2 bases, there was a span of 16 bases. The CDR3 region has the DNA TGTGCCAGCAGTCCCCTCGAGATGGTGGCCTACGAGCAGTACTTC. Its protein is CASSPLEMVAYEQYF.

This sequence joins TRBV3-1 and TRBJ1-4, with D hard to call. The germline V gene encodes CDR1 LGHDT and CDR2 YNNKEL (reference sequence). The ends were cut back, 0 bases at V and 0 bases at J, with 8 bases in the middle. This CDR3 has 16 residues. In DNA form, the CDR3 reads TGTGCCAGCAGCCAAGATCAGATACCAACTAATGAAAAACTGTTTTTT. Its translation is CASSQDQIPTNEKLFF.

The rearrangement links TRBV5-6 to TRBJ2-2; weak D call: TRBD1 (5 bases). The CDR3 contains 18 residues. V gave up 5 bases and J gave up 2 bases, with 22 bases separating them. Germline V gene data show CDR1 as SGHDT and CDR2 as YYEEEE. In DNA form, the CDR3 reads TGTGCCAGCAGTATCTCACCTCCCCGGACATTAAACACCGGGGAGCTGTTTTTT. It encodes CASSISPPRTLNTGELFF.

The rearrangement links TRBV3-1 to TRBJ1-1; D uncertain. The CDR3 runs to 14 residues. V was pared by 4 bases and J by 6 bases, with 15 bases between. Germline values: CDR1 LGHDT, CDR2 YNNKEL (reference sequence). This chain's CDR3 is CASSLPDREPEAFF. As DNA, the CDR3 is TGTGCCAGCAGCCTGCCAGATAGGGAGCCTGAAGCTTTCTTT.

In its sample, this clonotype was seen a few times. The V call is TRBV4-2, the J call TRBJ1-1; D is undetermined. The germline V and J ends were trimmed by 4 bases and 4 bases, with 16 bases remaining between them. CDR1 is LGHNA and CDR2 is YNFKEQ in the germline V gene. There are 15 residues in the CDR3. Here the CDR3 DNA reads TGTGCCAGCAGCCTAGAGAATAGGGCAGGCACTGAAGCTTTCTTT. Its protein product is CASSLENRAGTEAFF.

This clonotype was detected many times. This sequence joins TRBV7-3 and TRBJ2-7, with TRBD2 identical over 11 bases. The length of the CDR3 is 20 residues. Germline V lookup: CDR1 SGHTA, CDR2 FQGTGA. J lost 0 bases, V lost 1 base, and 14 bases had no gene match. The DNA of the CDR3 is TGTGCCAGCAGCTTAAGCTACACCCATTCTAGCGGGGGGAGCTCCTACGAGCAGTACTTC. Amino acids: CASSLSYTHSSGGSSYEQYF. Variable domain in full (rest from reference TRBV7-3 and TRBJ2-7): GAGVSQTPSNKVTEKGKYVELRCDPISGHTALYWYRQSLGQGPEFLIYFQGTGAADDSGLPNDRFFAVRPEGSVSTLKIQRTERGDSAVYLCASSLSYTHSSGGSSYEQYFGPGTRLTVT.

The chain recombines TRBV6-1 with TRBJ1-1, with 9 bases lining up with TRBD1. The V and J ends lost 4 bases and 5 bases, in that order; junction bases with no gene match: 5. Germline V gene data show CDR1 as MNHNS and CDR2 as SASEGT. The CDR3 is made up of 14 amino acids. The DNA for the CDR3 is TGTGCCAGCAGTGCGGGACAGGGTGAAACTGAAGCTTTCTTT. Its protein is CASSAGQGETEAFF.